This T cell receptor beta chain was sequenced in a study of OX40 agonist ivuxolimab in advanced cancers. This clone appeared once. Assay: immunoSEQ multiplex PCR; the TCRdb copy retains only in-frame clones and omits some. This table has about 77,000 clones, around 80% appearing once. Blood sampling was done at baseline, cycle 4 day 1, and cycle 7 day 1. The junction had 13 bases not matched to a gene; V was cut back by 6 bases and J by 4 bases. From germline, CDR1 is SQVTM and CDR2 ANQGSEA. The CDR3 loop spans 15 amino acids. The receptor's source is an adult with an advanced solid tumor such as melanoma, head and neck, liver or kidney cancer. The rearrangement uses TRBV29-1 and TRBJ2-7; 9 positions match TRBD1. This specimen consisted of CD4+ or CD8+ T cells sorted from blood, obtained in a trial of the OX40 agonist ivuxolimab. Here the CDR3 DNA reads TGCAGCGTGGGAAACAGGGGGCGCGGTTATTACGAGCAGTACTTC. It encodes CSVGNRGRGYYEQYF.